One sample yielded the 32 T cell receptor beta chains listed below, sequenced in a study of T-cell memory formation after mild COVID-19. TCRdb fed the 5' RACE reads into MiXCR, producing one record per CDR3 protein. This sample has tens of thousands of distinct CDR3 sequences, with around a quarter found just once. Sequencing was carried out using PBMCs or a T cell subset sorted from them (not recorded which). The receptors originated from a man between 18 and 29 years old who had mild COVID-19 (a few samples of this study predate the infection). Cell type and time point are not known.

This rearrangement joins TRBV6-2 or TRBV6-3 to TRBJ2-3; 7 bases match TRBD2. Germline loops: CDR1 MNHEY, CDR2 SVGEGT. Unmatched junction bases numbered 9, after V lost 5 bases and J lost 10 bases. CDR3 length: 13 residues. CDR3: CASSPAGVPAQYF. DNA of the CDR3: TGTGCCAGCAGTCCCGCGGGGGTCCCGGCGCAGTATTTT.

V usage is TRBV6-2 or TRBV6-3 and J usage is TRBJ1-5; 7 bases match TRBD1. The germline CDR1 and CDR2 sequences are MNHEY and SVGEGT. V shed 7 bases, J shed 11 bases, and the junction held 14 bases outside the gene matches. The CDR3 spans 14 residues. The CDR3 DNA follows: TGTGCCAGCAACCGACAGGGAATAAACGGAGCCCAGCATTTT. Its protein product is CASNRQGINGAQHF.

In its sample, this clonotype was seen a few times. CDR3 residues: CASSLWPLGYEQYF. DNA of the CDR3: TGTGCCAGCAGCTTGTGGCCATTGGGTTACGAGCAGTACTTC. The chain has TRBV11-2 and TRBJ2-7, with unresolved D. This CDR3 spans 14 amino acids. The germline V gene encodes CDR1 SGHAT and CDR2 FQNNGV. V gave up 3 bases and J gave up 4 bases, with 13 bases separating them. The complete variable domain, with remaining parts taken from reference TRBV11-2 and TRBJ2-7, reads EAGVAQSPRYKIIEKRQSVAFWCNPISGHATLYWYQQILGQGPKLLIQFQNNGVVDDSQLPKDRFSAERLKGVDSTLKIQPAKLEDSAVYLCASSLWPLGYEQYFGPGTRLTVT.

The V and J genes are TRBV6-2 or TRBV6-3 and TRBJ2-2; D is unclear. Deletions cut 2 bases from V and 4 bases from J, with 8 bases between. The CDR3 length is 14 residues. CDR1 and CDR2 (germline): MNHEY, SVGEGT. Here the CDR3 DNA reads TGTGCCAGCAGTTACGTACTGAGCACCGGGGAGCTGTTTTTT. Translated: CASSYVLSTGELFF.

The J gene is TRBJ2-2, the V gene TRBV5-1, with TRBD2 matching 14 bases. Trimming removed 3 bases from V and 11 bases from J; junction bases left unmatched: 3. This CDR3 has 14 amino acids. CDR1 is SGHRS, CDR2 YFSETQ, per germline. The CDR3 DNA sequence: TGCGCCAGCAGCTCGGGACTAGCGGGGGATGAGCTGTTTTTT. The encoded protein is CASSSGLAGDELFF.

The chain carries TRBV5-1 and TRBJ2-1; the D gene is possibly TRBD1 (5 bases). The germline CDR1 and CDR2 sequences are SGHRS and YFSETQ. V was pared by 1 base and J by 1 base, with 15 bases between. The CDR3 is 17 amino acids. CDR3 in amino acids: CASSLSFYRQSYNEQFF. For the CDR3, the DNA is TGCGCCAGCAGCTTGTCCTTTTATCGACAGTCCTACAATGAGCAGTTCTTC.

This clonotype has ten or more counts. This chain joins TRBV6-1 and TRBJ2-1; TRBD2 agrees at 13 bases. Germline lookup yields CDR1 MNHNS and CDR2 SASEGT. V lost 6 bases to trimming and J lost 4 bases; unmatched junction nucleotides: 3. The CDR3 has 15 amino acids. CDR3 loop: CASSQTSGGYNEQFF. CDR3 coding DNA: TGTGCCAGCAGCCAGACTAGCGGGGGGTACAATGAGCAGTTCTTC.

V and J are TRBV12-3 or TRBV12-4 and TRBJ1-4; possibly TRBD1 for D (5 bases). Trimming left V 5 bases short and J 8 bases short, with 12 bases between. CDR3 length equals 13 residues. For the CDR3, the DNA is TGTGCCAGCAGTCCCAGGGTGAACGAAAAACTGTTTTTT. Amino acid sequence: CASSPRVNEKLFF.

V is TRBV7-9 and J is TRBJ2-1; 10 bases match TRBD2. The CDR3 has 16 amino acids. V lost 5 bases, J lost 3 bases, and 7 bases stayed unmatched. CDR1 and CDR2 (germline): SEHNR, FQNEAQ (reference sequence). CDR3 in DNA: TGTGCCAGCAGCCAGCGGGGGGGGTCCCTCTACAATGAGCAGTTCTTC. This encodes CASSQRGGSLYNEQFF. Together with reference TRBV7-9 and TRBJ2-1, the CDR3 gives the full variable domain: DTGVSQNPRHKITKRGQNVTFRCDPISEHNRLYWYRQTLGQGPEFLTYFQNEAQLEKSRLLSDRFSAERPKGSFSTLEIQRTEQGDSAMYLCASSQRGGSLYNEQFFGPGTRLTVL.

Only a few counts were recorded for this clonotype. CDR3 in amino acids: CASSTGTASHEQFF. The CDR3 DNA reads as TGCGCCAGCAGCACTGGGACAGCCAGCCATGAGCAGTTCTTC. The J gene is TRBJ2-1, the V gene TRBV4-1, with TRBD1 matching over 7 bases. The CDR3 has 14 amino acids. Germline loops: CDR1 MGHRA, CDR2 YSYEKL. The ends lost 5 bases at V and 8 bases at J; junction bases unmatched: 9.

The chain recombines TRBV4-3 with TRBJ2-4; 9 bases map to TRBD1. J was trimmed by 9 bases and V by 4 bases; bases with no gene match: 7. Germline V gives CDR1 LGHNA, CDR2 YSLEER. This CDR3 is 14 amino acids long. CDR3 bases: TGCGCCAGCAGCCGCACAGGACAGGGGAGCATTCAGTACTTC. This translates into CASSRTGQGSIQYF.

The chain uses TRBV4-1 and TRBJ1-5; D unclear. The CDR3 contains 15 residues. Germline-derived CDR1 and CDR2 are MGHRA and YSYEKL. V was pared by 4 bases and J by 1 base, with 11 bases between. The CDR3 spells CASSPRGSSNQPQHF. DNA of the CDR3: TGCGCCAGCAGCCCCCGAGGATCCAGCAATCAGCCCCAGCATTTT.

This clonotype has at least ten counts. The chain has TRBV7-9 and TRBJ1-5; no reliable D call. V lost 1 base and J lost 6, with 4 bases in between. This CDR3 is 12 amino acids long. Germline V gives CDR1 SEHNR, CDR2 FQNEAQ (reference sequence). The CDR3 loop is CASSLGGQPQHF. CDR3 coding DNA: TGTGCCAGCAGCTTAGGAGGTCAGCCCCAGCATTTT.

In this sample, this clonotype turned up a few times. The chain carries TRBV6-2 or TRBV6-3 and TRBJ2-1; 9 bases line up with TRBD2. Germline lookup yields CDR1 MNHEY and CDR2 SVGEGT. The CDR3 length is 16 residues. Germline trimming cut 0 bases from V and 8 bases from J; bases unmatched to any gene: 8. CDR3 protein: CASSYSRAGGPHEQFF. For the CDR3, the DNA is TGTGCCAGCAGTTACTCTCGTGCGGGGGGGCCCCATGAGCAGTTCTTC.

The chain employs TRBV5-1 and TRBJ2-1; TRBD2 matches at 7 bases. This CDR3 region has 16 residues. Looked up from germline, CDR1 is SGHRS and CDR2 is YFSETQ. The V gene end was trimmed by 4 bases and the J gene end by 7 bases; junction bases not matched to a gene: 14. The CDR3 loop is CASSPLPGRGTNEQFF. The CDR3 nucleotides read TGCGCCAGCAGCCCCCTGCCCGGGCGGGGGACTAATGAGCAGTTCTTC. The complete variable domain, with remaining parts taken from reference TRBV5-1 and TRBJ2-1, reads KAGVTQTPRYLIKTRGQQVTLSCSPISGHRSVSWYQQTPGQGLQFLFEYFSETQRNKGNFPGRFSGRQFSNSRSEMNVSTLELGDSALYLCASSPLPGRGTNEQFFGPGTRLTVL.

This clonotype appeared many times. The chain is built from TRBV7-2 and TRBJ1-6, with D maybe TRBD1 (6 bases). Trimming took off 5 bases at V and 9 bases at J, with 17 bases between the two ends. The CDR3 runs to 15 residues. CDR1 is SGHTA, CDR2 FQGNSA, per germline. CDR3 sequence (DNA): TGTGCCAGCAGCCCAGGGGTAGGGGCGGCTTCACCCCTCCACTTT. Amino acid sequence: CASSPGVGAASPLHF.

This clonotype has at least ten counts. This chain connects TRBV7-2 to TRBJ2-5; D is unresolved. The CDR3 runs 15 residues. V shed 5 bases and J shed 5 bases, with 18 bases lying between them. Germline values: CDR1 SGHTA, CDR2 FQGNSA. This CDR3 reads CASSETGLGGETQYF. The CDR3 nucleotides read TGTGCCAGCAGCGAGACGGGCCTAGGTGGGGAGACCCAGTACTTC.

This clonotype was detected a few times. V gene TRBV5-1 combines with J gene TRBJ1-6; possible D gene TRBD1, 6 bases. Germline-derived CDR1 and CDR2 are SGHRS and YFSETQ. This CDR3 has 14 residues. Trimming left V 2 bases short and J 7 bases short, with 10 bases between. The CDR3, as DNA: TGCGCCAGCAGCTTATGGCAGGGGAATTCACCCCTCCACTTT. It translates to CASSLWQGNSPLHF.

CDR3 sequence: CASRGAEGGSYNEQFF. As DNA, the CDR3 is TGTGCCAGCAGGGGGGCCGAGGGAGGCTCCTACAATGAGCAGTTCTTC. This chain links TRBV7-2 with TRBJ2-1, with D perhaps given as TRBD1 or TRBD2 (6 bases each). CDR3 length equals 16 residues. V lost 6 bases and J 0 bases, leaving 15 bases between the germline ends. Germline CDR1 is SGHTA and CDR2 is FQGNSA.

CDR3 sequence reads: CATSPWTGGNQPQHF. CDR3 sequence (DNA): TGTGCCACCAGCCCCTGGACAGGGGGTAATCAGCCCCAGCATTTT. V usage is TRBV15 and J usage is TRBJ1-5, with 10 nucleotides matching TRBD1. The CDR3 sequence is 15 residues long. Trimming removed 5 bases from V and 4 bases from J; junction bases left unmatched: 5. The germline CDR1 and CDR2 sequences are LNHNV and YYDKDF (reference sequence).

This clonotype was counted only a few times. The chain links TRBV16 to TRBJ1-4, with D tentatively TRBD1 (6 bases). V was shortened by 1 base and J by 8 bases, with 8 bases between the two germline ends. The CDR3 covers 13 residues. CDR1 is KGHSY, CDR2 FQNENV, per germline. In DNA, the CDR3 is TGTGCCAGCAGCCAATGGGGGCGAGAAAAACTGTTTTTT. Amino acids: CASSQWGREKLFF.

In its sample, this clonotype was seen a few times. The J gene is TRBJ1-2, the V gene TRBV7-9; D is perhaps TRBD1 (5 bases). The CDR3 covers 13 residues. Per the germline V gene, CDR1 is SEHNR and CDR2 is FQNEAQ (reference sequence). V lost 5 bases and J lost 5, with 12 bases in between. The CDR3 spells CASSPTAEYGYTF. The CDR3 nucleotides read TGTGCCAGCAGCCCGACAGCCGAATATGGCTACACCTTC.

This clonotype appeared a single time. The CDR3 spells CSAGWDSLAYGYTF. The CDR3 DNA is TGCAGTGCCGGATGGGACAGCTTAGCCTATGGCTACACCTTC. The rearrangement uses TRBV20-1 and TRBJ1-2, with TRBD1 matching 7 bases. The CDR3 covers 14 residues. CDR1 DFQATT and CDR2 SNEGSKA come from the germline V gene (reference sequence). The V and J ends lost 6 bases and 4 bases, in that order; junction bases with no gene match: 11.

The chain employs TRBV9 and TRBJ1-6; D is possibly TRBD1 (5 bases). The V end was cut by 4 bases, the J end by 4 bases, with 24 bases between. Per germline, CDR1 SGDLS and CDR2 YYNGEE. This CDR3 is 19 amino acids long. CDR3 protein: CASSPHPEVGGNYNSPLHF. Here the CDR3 DNA reads TGTGCCAGCAGCCCCCATCCGGAGGTGGGGGGGAATTATAATTCACCCCTCCACTTT.

This rearrangement joins TRBV6-6 to TRBJ2-3; TRBD2 aligns across 11 bases. V was clipped by 4 bases and J by 4 bases; unmatched bases: 10. In germline, CDR1 is MNHNY, CDR2 SVGAGI (reference sequence). This CDR3 comprises 17 residues. CDR3 nucleotides: TGTGCCAGCAGTTTCACGACTAGCGGGGCGCAGGCAGATACGCAGTATTTT. This encodes CASSFTTSGAQADTQYF.

This clonotype appeared a few times. The chain uses TRBV6-2 or TRBV6-3 and TRBJ2-3; 9 nucleotides match TRBD2. V shed 2 bases, J shed 4 bases, and the junction held 4 bases outside the gene matches. The length of the CDR3 is 15 residues. Germline V lookup: CDR1 MNHEY, CDR2 SVGEGT. DNA for the CDR3: TGTGCCAGCAGTTACAATGCGGGGGGGCCAGATACGCAGTATTTT. It encodes CASSYNAGGPDTQYF.

This clonotype was observed a few times. V gene TRBV4-3 combines with J gene TRBJ2-1; 7 positions match TRBD2. Germline lookup yields CDR1 LGHNA and CDR2 YSLEER. CDR3 length equals 15 residues. J was trimmed by 8 bases and V by 0 bases; bases with no gene match: 7. The CDR3 nucleotides read TGCGCCAGCAGCCAAGAGGAGACTAGCCTGGATGAGCAGTTCTTC. This encodes CASSQEETSLDEQFF.

To note about this clonotype: The junction differs from germline at one of its ends, possibly a read error. Here the CDR3 reads CASNIAAGLENQYF. In DNA form, the CDR3 reads TGTGCCAGCAACATAGCGGCGGGTCTGGAGAACCAGTACTTC. This sequence joins TRBV6-2 or TRBV6-3 and TRBJ2-5; weak D call: TRBD2 (6 bases). This CDR3 is built from 14 residues. Per the germline V gene, CDR1 is MNHEY and CDR2 is SVGEGT.

This clonotype was seen more than once but under ten times. The chain employs TRBV28 and TRBJ2-2; D remains unclear. The V gene lost 0 bases and the J gene lost 2 bases, with 7 bases spanning the gap. The CDR3 spans 15 residues. Germline V lookup: CDR1 MDHEN, CDR2 SYDVKM. The CDR3 loop is CASSLWGQNTGELFF. In DNA, the CDR3 is TGTGCCAGCAGTTTATGGGGCCAAAACACCGGGGAGCTGTTTTTT.

This clonotype was observed a few times. The chain combines TRBV7-3 with TRBJ1-1; D is unresolved. V was trimmed by 4 bases and J by 6 bases, leaving 3 bases between them. Germline V gene lookup returns CDR1 SGHTA and CDR2 FQGTGA. This CDR3 spans 10 amino acids. The CDR3: CASSSAEAFF. The CDR3 nucleotides are TGTGCCAGCAGCTCAGCTGAAGCTTTCTTT.

This clonotype was found a few times. This chain uses TRBV5-1 with TRBJ1-4, with TRBD1 matching over 8 bases. The CDR3 consists of 16 residues. J lost 8 bases, V lost 7 bases, and 16 bases had no gene match. The V gene's germline CDR1 is SGHRS and CDR2 YFSETQ. CDR3 in amino acids: CASGDRLGQGVEKLFF. The CDR3, as DNA: TGCGCCAGCGGCGATCGGCTCGGACAGGGTGTGGAAAAACTGTTTTTT.

Only a few counts were recorded for this clonotype. V usage is TRBV6-2 or TRBV6-3 and J usage is TRBJ2-6; TRBD2 matches 8 bases. With 5 bases clipped from V and 0 bases from J, the junction kept 12 bases outside the gene matches. The germline V gene has CDR1 MNHEY and CDR2 SVGEGT. The CDR3 sequence is 19 residues long. The CDR3 protein is CASSTRLAGHFSGANVLTF. The CDR3 region has the DNA TGTGCCAGCAGTACACGTCTAGCGGGTCATTTCTCTGGGGCCAACGTCCTGACTTTC.